This T cell receptor (beta chain) was sequenced in a study of blood T cell repertoires in COVID-19. Across the study: Specimens from acute and convalescent COVID-19 originated in the United States, Italy and Spain. PBMCs, B-cell-depleted T cells, or T cells were the source of the cDNA or gDNA that made up the material.

V was shortened by 3 bases and J by 6 bases, with 8 bases between the two germline ends. This CDR3 region has 13 residues. Per the original methods: Estimated nucleated cell counts came from reference gene primer amplification. The assay was immunoSEQ multiplex PCR, and TCRdb's table has in-frame clones only and misses some. V, J and clone size are those of that table, while D and trimming were read from the DNA. The sample gives about 140,000 clones, 75% to 85% of which show up once; 4.5% to 5% is in the top ten. The receptor was isolated from a woman of 80 years or more with active or convalescent COVID-19. The chain recombines TRBV12-3 or TRBV12-4 with TRBJ2-2; D remains unclear. Specimen: peripheral blood. The CDR3 loop reads CASSFLVSGELFF. The CDR3 region has the DNA TGTGCCAGCAGTTTTCTAGTCTCCGGGGAGCTGTTTTTT.